Listed below are T cell receptor beta chains from one sample, sequenced in a study of OX40 agonist ivuxolimab in advanced cancers. TCRdb's copy holds only in-frame clones and misses some; the assay was immunoSEQ multiplex PCR. The data show over 95,000 clones, approximately 94% seen once. The specimen comprised CD4+ or CD8+ T cells sorted from blood, sampled in a trial of the OX40 agonist ivuxolimab. The origin of the receptors is an adult with an advanced solid tumor such as melanoma, head and neck, liver or kidney cancer. The CDR3 runs from the conserved cysteine through the conserved F or W. D genes are given only for firm matches.

cdr3_aa: CASSLRGTYEQYF
cdr3_nt: TGTGCCAGCAGCTTACGAGGTACCTACGAGCAGTACTTC
j_call: TRBJ2-7
d_call: .
v_call: TRBV5-8

cdr3_aa: CASSLPSAVHEQYF
cdr3_nt: TGTGCCAGCAGCTTGCCGTCCGCAGTCCACGAGCAGTACTTC
j_call: TRBJ2-7
d_call: .
v_call: TRBV5-6

cdr3_aa: CASSQVQGATGELFF
cdr3_nt: TGCGCCAGCAGCCAAGTCCAGGGGGCAACCGGGGAGCTGTTTTTT
j_call: TRBJ2-2
d_call: TRBD1
v_call: TRBV4-1

cdr3_aa: CASWGTGMDNSPLHF
cdr3_nt: TGTGCCAGTTGGGGGACAGGGATGGATAATTCACCCCTCCACTTT
j_call: TRBJ1-6
d_call: TRBD1
v_call: TRBV19

cdr3_aa: CASRGGDFGSLNF
cdr3_nt: TGTGCCAGCAGGGGGGGAGACTTCGGGTCCCTCAACTTT
j_call: TRBJ1-6
d_call: .
v_call: TRBV25-1

cdr3_aa: CASSLILYEQYF
cdr3_nt: TGTGCCAGCAGTCTCATACTCTACGAGCAGTACTTC
j_call: TRBJ2-7
d_call: .
v_call: TRBV7-3

cdr3_aa: CASSQGDSINERLFF
cdr3_nt: TGTGCCAGCAGCCAAGGGGACAGTATTAATGAGCGGCTGTTTTTT
j_call: TRBJ1-4
d_call: TRBD1
v_call: TRBV14

cdr3_aa: CASSLRGSTGELFF
cdr3_nt: TGTGCCAGCAGCTTACGGGGGAGTACCGGGGAGCTGTTTTTT
j_call: TRBJ2-2
d_call: .
v_call: TRBV11-3

cdr3_aa: CASSLLQGGQPQHF
cdr3_nt: TGTGCCAGCAGTTTGTTACAGGGTGGCCAGCCCCAGCATTTT
j_call: TRBJ1-5
d_call: .
v_call: TRBV28

cdr3_aa: CASNHDASGNTIYF
cdr3_nt: TGTGCCAGCAACCATGATGCGAGTGGAAACACCATATATTTT
j_call: TRBJ1-3
d_call: .
v_call: TRBV19

cdr3_aa: CASTTRWGPDGGNQPQHF
cdr3_nt: TGTGCCAGTACCACCCGGTGGGGACCAGACGGGGGCAATCAGCCCCAGCATTTT
j_call: TRBJ1-5
d_call: .
v_call: TRBV19

cdr3_aa: CASSPWASGNTIYF
cdr3_nt: TGTGCCAGCAGTCCATGGGCCTCTGGAAACACCATATATTTT
j_call: TRBJ1-3
d_call: .
v_call: TRBV6-1

cdr3_aa: CATSRERHFANTGELFF
cdr3_nt: TGTGCCACCAGCAGGGAGAGACACTTCGCGAACACCGGGGAGCTGTTTTTT
j_call: TRBJ2-2
d_call: .
v_call: TRBV15

cdr3_aa: CASSQGGPSNQPQHF
cdr3_nt: TGCGCCAGCAGCCAAGGGGGTCCGAGCAATCAGCCCCAGCATTTT
j_call: TRBJ1-5
d_call: .
v_call: TRBV4-1

cdr3_aa: CASSSRSGDEQYF
cdr3_nt: TGTGCCAGCAGCTCCCGGAGCGGAGACGAGCAGTACTTC
j_call: TRBJ2-7
d_call: .
v_call: TRBV7-3

cdr3_aa: CASSLRGNYGYTF
cdr3_nt: TGTGCCAGCAGCTTAAGGGGAAACTATGGCTACACCTTC
j_call: TRBJ1-2
d_call: .
v_call: TRBV5-4

cdr3_aa: CASKDRARTDTQYF
cdr3_nt: TGTGCCAGCAAGGACCGGGCTCGCACAGATACGCAGTATTTT
j_call: TRBJ2-3
d_call: .
v_call: TRBV7-9

cdr3_aa: CASSLQGDTQYF
cdr3_nt: TGTGCCAGCAGCTTACAAGGAGATACGCAGTATTTT
j_call: TRBJ2-3
d_call: .
v_call: TRBV11-2

cdr3_aa: CASSSGEGRENIQYF
cdr3_nt: TGTGCCAGCAGCTCGGGGGAGGGGCGCGAAAACATTCAGTACTTC
j_call: TRBJ2-4
d_call: TRBD2
v_call: TRBV7-9

cdr3_aa: CASSFPGISYEQYF
cdr3_nt: TGTGCCAGCAGTTTTCCCGGGATCTCCTACGAGCAGTACTTC
j_call: TRBJ2-7
d_call: .
v_call: TRBV28

cdr3_aa: CASSQDGSGANVLTF
cdr3_nt: TGCGCCAGCAGCCAAGACGGGTCTGGGGCCAACGTCCTGACTTTC
j_call: TRBJ2-6
d_call: .
v_call: TRBV4-1

cdr3_aa: CASSSSGEETQYF
cdr3_nt: TGCGCCAGCAGTTCCTCAGGGGAAGAGACCCAGTACTTC
j_call: TRBJ2-5
d_call: .
v_call: TRBV5-1

cdr3_aa: CASSSNDQPQHF
cdr3_nt: TGTGCCAGCAGCTCCAACGACCAGCCCCAGCATTTT
j_call: TRBJ1-5
d_call: .
v_call: TRBV7-9

cdr3_aa: CASSSGAYNEQFF
cdr3_nt: TGTGCCAGTAGTAGCGGGGCTTACAATGAGCAGTTCTTC
j_call: TRBJ2-1
d_call: .
v_call: TRBV19